Each of the 16 T cell receptor beta chains below was sequenced from the same sample in a study of Graves' ophthalmopathy and Graves' hyperthyroidism (dated by TCRdb to 2016 to 2019). Sequenced on an Illumina HiSeq 2000. TCR beta CDR3 regions were amplified from RNA transcripts for repertoire sequencing. HTBI primers and the Qiagen OneStep RT-PCR kit were used in a first-round RT-PCR, which was followed by a second-round multiplex PCR, size selection and purification. TCRdb reworked the public reads: Q25 trimming with fastp, MiXCR clone assembly, productive beta chains retained. Each entry is one CDR3 protein sequence, shown with its most common DNA and genes. In this sample the table shows roughly 420,000 distinct CDR3 sequences, around a fifth of which occur a single time. Roughly 3% of the sample is taken by the ten largest. Sequenced: peripheral blood. These receptors all stem from a woman aged 18-29 years with stable Graves' hyperthyroidism. Donor details come from another sample of the same person, matched by shared clones.

There are many counts of this clonotype. The rearrangement joins TRBV20-1 to TRBJ2-7; 10 nucleotides agree with TRBD2. V trimming: 5 bases; J trimming: 1 base; junction bases outside the gene matches: 11. The CDR3 spans 16 residues. CDR1 is DFQATT and CDR2 is SNEGSKA in the germline V gene (reference sequence). The CDR3 spells CSARAGTSVLSYEQYF. DNA of the CDR3: TGCAGTGCTCGCGCCGGGACTAGCGTTCTTTCCTACGAGCAGTACTTC.

In this sample, this clonotype turned up many times. CDR3 sequence reads: CASKQTPLNEQYF. Here the CDR3 DNA reads TGTGCCAGCAAACAGACTCCTCTAAACGAGCAGTACTTC. The rearrangement uses TRBV2 and TRBJ2-7; D gene ambiguous. Germline-derived CDR1 and CDR2 are SNHLY and FYNNEI. The germline V and J ends were trimmed by 7 bases and 5 bases, with 15 bases remaining between them. The CDR3 runs 13 residues. Complete variable domain (other parts from reference TRBV2 and TRBJ2-7): EPEVTQTPSHQVTQMGQEVILRCVPISNHLYFYWYRQILGQKVEFLVSFYNNEISEKSEIFDDQFSVERPDGSNFTLKIRSTKLEDSAMYFCASKQTPLNEQYFGPGTRLTVT.

The V and J genes are TRBV2 and TRBJ1-1; D is possibly TRBD1 (5 bases). The CDR3 consists of 16 residues. V lost 4 bases, J lost 1 base, and 16 bases lay in between. CDR1 and CDR2 (germline): SNHLY, FYNNEI. The CDR3 nucleotides read TGTGCCAGCAGTGCTCCTGCAGGGCGTGGGAACACTGAAGCTTTCTTT. Translating it yields CASSAPAGRGNTEAFF.

The genes are TRBV7-8 and TRBJ1-1; TRBD1 agrees at 8 bases. The CDR3 length is 16 residues. Germline CDR1 SGHVS, CDR2 FQNEAQ. With V trimmed by 5 bases and J by 1 base, 9 bases remained unmatched. As DNA, the CDR3 is TGTGCCAGCAGCACTCGGACAGGGTTTGGGAACACTGAAGCTTTCTTT. Residues: CASSTRTGFGNTEAFF.

The V gene is TRBV2, the J gene TRBJ2-7; 12 nucleotides agree with TRBD2. The CDR3 spans 15 residues. Per germline, CDR1 SNHLY and CDR2 FYNNEI. The V gene end was trimmed by 6 bases and the J gene end by 2 bases; junction bases not matched to a gene: 5. The CDR3 here is CASRLLAGGTYEQYF. The CDR3 nucleotides are TGTGCCAGCAGATTGCTAGCGGGAGGGACCTACGAGCAGTACTTC. The complete variable domain, with remaining parts taken from reference TRBV2 and TRBJ2-7, reads EPEVTQTPSHQVTQMGQEVILRCVPISNHLYFYWYRQILGQKVEFLVSFYNNEISEKSEIFDDQFSVERPDGSNFTLKIRSTKLEDSAMYFCASRLLAGGTYEQYFGPGTRLTVT.

The V gene is TRBV24-1, the J gene TRBJ2-5; 8 nucleotides match TRBD1. This CDR3 is built from 17 residues. The J segment lost 3 bases and the V segment lost 4 bases, leaving 12 bases of the junction unmatched. CDR1 is KGHDR and CDR2 is SFDVKD in the germline V gene. The CDR3 loop reads CATSDRTGKGEEETQYF. The DNA for the CDR3 is TGTGCCACCAGTGACCGGACAGGGAAGGGGGAGGAAGAGACCCAGTACTTC.

V is TRBV28 and J is TRBJ1-6; no reliable D call. Germline assignment: CDR1 MDHEN and CDR2 SYDVKM. CDR3 length: 16 residues. V shed 2 bases and J shed 8 bases, with 16 bases lying between them. CDR3 region: CASSLPSTGIDSPLHF. Here the CDR3 DNA reads TGTGCCAGCAGTTTACCCTCGACGGGAATAGATTCACCCCTCCACTTT. Complete variable domain (other parts from reference TRBV28 and TRBJ1-6): DVKVTQSSRYLVKRTGEKVFLECVQDMDHENMFWYRQDPGLGLRLIYFSYDVKMKEKGDIPEGYSVSREKKERFSLILESASTNQTSMYLCASSLPSTGIDSPLHFGNGTRLTVT.

The sample holds many counts of this clonotype. The germline gene is not matched at one end of the junction; a read error may be the cause. The rearrangement uses TRBV11-2 and TRBJ2-4; 8 bases are a match to TRBD1. The CDR3 runs to 13 residues. Germline V gene lookup returns CDR1 SGHAT and CDR2 FQNNGV. The CDR3 coding sequence is TGTGCCAGCAGCGCAAGGGACAGGAACATTAAGTACTTC. This encodes CASSARDRNIKYF.

This clonotype occurred many times. The chain carries TRBV18 and TRBJ2-7; TRBD1 might be the D (6 bases). The CDR3 covers 16 residues. Germline V gives CDR1 KGHSH, CDR2 LQKENI. Between the trimmed V and J ends, which lost 3 bases and 0 bases, there was a span of 15 bases. The DNA of the CDR3 is TGTGCCAGCTCACCTGGCGACAGGTTCGGCTCCTACGAGCAGTACTTC. Its protein product is CASSPGDRFGSYEQYF.

This clonotype was counted only a few times. The V gene is TRBV20-1, the J gene TRBJ2-7, with TRBD2 matching over 9 bases. CDR3 length: 13 residues. V was pared by 3 bases and J by 2 bases, with 2 bases of the junction left unmatched. Per germline, CDR1 DFQATT and CDR2 SNEGSKA (reference sequence). In DNA, the CDR3 is TGCAGTGCTAGGGGACTAGCAGCCTACGAGCAGTACTTC. Translation gives CSARGLAAYEQYF.

Concerning this clonotype itself: The junction does not match germline at one end; this may be a read error. V and J are TRBV28 and TRBJ1-2, with D possibly being TRBD1 (5 bases). The CDR3 has 12 residues. Per the germline V gene, CDR1 is MDHEN and CDR2 is SYDVKM. The chain's CDR3 is CASTLGGNGYTF. CDR3 nucleotides: TGTGCCAGCACCCTTGGGGGGAATGGTTACACCTTC.

This clonotype was seen more than once but under ten times. V gene TRBV2 combines with J gene TRBJ1-5; 10 nucleotides line up with TRBD1. This CDR3 is built from 15 residues. J lost 6 bases, V lost 7 bases, and 9 bases had no gene match. CDR1 and CDR2 from the germline V gene are SNHLY and FYNNEI. CDR3: CASNEGDRGGQPQHF. CDR3 in DNA: TGTGCCAGCAACGAGGGGGACAGGGGAGGTCAGCCCCAGCATTTT.

V is TRBV7-2 and J is TRBJ2-5; unclear D gene. Germline V gene sequence: CDR1 SGHTA, CDR2 FQGNSA. CDR3 length: 14 amino acids. V was cut by 1 base and J by 5 bases, with 11 bases left in between. The CDR3 DNA is TGTGCCAGCAGCTTAGACTTGGGTGCGGAGACCCAGTACTTC. Protein sequence: CASSLDLGAETQYF.

In its sample, this clonotype was seen many times. The chain recombines TRBV20-1 with TRBJ2-5, with D possibly matching TRBD1 (6 bases). The ends were cut back, 6 bases at V and 4 bases at J, with 15 bases in the middle. The CDR3 consists of 13 residues. Germline V gene lookup returns CDR1 DFQATT and CDR2 SNEGSKA (reference sequence). CDR3 in DNA: TGCAGTGCGCAGCCGGCAGGGGCAGAGACCCAGTACTTC. This gives the protein CSAQPAGAETQYF.

This clonotype was counted a few times. The chain combines TRBV6-1 with TRBJ1-5; D unresolved. Germline V lookup: CDR1 MNHNS, CDR2 SASEGT. V was cut by 7 bases and J by 0 bases, with 16 bases left in between. The CDR3 runs to 16 residues. For the CDR3, the DNA is TGTGCCAGCACCCTACCGCGGGGTTATAGCAATCAGCCCCAGCATTTT. Amino acid sequence: CASTLPRGYSNQPQHF.

This clonotype was seen many times. The CDR3 DNA is TGTGCCTGGAGTGCAAATTCACCCCTCCACTTT. It is translated as CAWSANSPLHF. The V and J genes are TRBV30 and TRBJ1-6; D gene uncertain. Trimming shortened V by 1 base and J by 7 bases, and 2 bases separated the two germline ends. The CDR3 consists of 11 residues. Germline values: CDR1 GTSNPN, CDR2 SVGIG (reference sequence).